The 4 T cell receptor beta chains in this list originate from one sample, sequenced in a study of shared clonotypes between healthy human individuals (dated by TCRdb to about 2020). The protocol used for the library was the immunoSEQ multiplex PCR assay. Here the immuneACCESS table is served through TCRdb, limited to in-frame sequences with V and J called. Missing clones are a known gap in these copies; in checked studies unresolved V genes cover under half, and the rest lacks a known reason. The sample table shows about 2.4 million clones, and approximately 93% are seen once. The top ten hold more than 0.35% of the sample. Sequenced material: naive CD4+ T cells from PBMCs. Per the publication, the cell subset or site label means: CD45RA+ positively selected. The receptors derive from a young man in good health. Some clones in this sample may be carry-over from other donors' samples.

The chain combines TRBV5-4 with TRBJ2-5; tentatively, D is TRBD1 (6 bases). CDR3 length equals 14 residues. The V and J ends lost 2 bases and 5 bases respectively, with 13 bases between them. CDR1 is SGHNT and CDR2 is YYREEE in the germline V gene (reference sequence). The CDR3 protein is CASSFSGVEETQYF. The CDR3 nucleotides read TGTGCCAGCAGCTTCTCAGGGGTTGAGGAGACCCAGTACTTC.

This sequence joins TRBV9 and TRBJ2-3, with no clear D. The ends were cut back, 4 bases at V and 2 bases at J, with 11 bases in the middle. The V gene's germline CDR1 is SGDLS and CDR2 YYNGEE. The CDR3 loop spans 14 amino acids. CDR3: CASSRRNPTDTQYF. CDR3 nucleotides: TGTGCCAGCAGCCGTAGGAACCCCACAGATACGCAGTATTTT.

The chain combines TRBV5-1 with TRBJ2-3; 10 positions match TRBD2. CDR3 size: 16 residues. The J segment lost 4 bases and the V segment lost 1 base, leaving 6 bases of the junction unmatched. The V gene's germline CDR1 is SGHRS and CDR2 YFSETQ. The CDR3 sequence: CASSLNPSGRADTQYF. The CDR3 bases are TGCGCCAGCAGCTTGAATCCTAGCGGGAGAGCAGATACGCAGTATTTT.

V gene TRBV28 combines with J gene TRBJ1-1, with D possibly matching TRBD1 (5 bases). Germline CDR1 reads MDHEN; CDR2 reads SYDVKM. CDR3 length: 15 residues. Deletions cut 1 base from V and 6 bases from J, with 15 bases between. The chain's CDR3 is CASSLSGPGLPEAFF. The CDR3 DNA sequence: TGTGCCAGCAGTTTATCAGGTCCAGGGCTCCCTGAAGCTTTCTTT.